This TCR beta chain was recovered during a study of blood T cell repertoires in COVID-19. On the study more broadly: The United States, Italy and Spain supplied acute and convalescent COVID-19 samples. T cells, B-cell-depleted T cells, or PBMCs supplied cDNA or gDNA.

There are 14 residues in the CDR3. The ends lost 9 bases at V and 11 bases at J; junction bases unmatched: 13. CDR1 is LNHDA and CDR2 is SQIVND in the germline V gene (reference sequence). TCRdb's copy holds only in-frame clones and misses some; the assay was immunoSEQ multiplex PCR. The repertoire holds about 27,000 clones, with 65% to 90% as singletons. This chain joins TRBV19 and TRBJ1-6, with 7 bases matching TRBD1. Sequencing input: peripheral blood. The receptor comes from a woman at least 80 years old with acute or convalescent COVID-19. The CDR3 region is CASATGVGATPLHF. The DNA of the CDR3 is TGTGCCAGCGCTACAGGGGTTGGGGCAACACCCCTCCACTTT. The whole variable domain, filled in from reference TRBV19 and TRBJ1-6, reads DGGITQSPKYLFRKEGQNVTLSCEQNLNHDAMYWYRQDPGQGLRLIYYSQIVNDFQKGDIAEGYSVSREKKESFPLTVTSAQKNPTAFYLCASATGVGATPLHFGNGTRLTVT.